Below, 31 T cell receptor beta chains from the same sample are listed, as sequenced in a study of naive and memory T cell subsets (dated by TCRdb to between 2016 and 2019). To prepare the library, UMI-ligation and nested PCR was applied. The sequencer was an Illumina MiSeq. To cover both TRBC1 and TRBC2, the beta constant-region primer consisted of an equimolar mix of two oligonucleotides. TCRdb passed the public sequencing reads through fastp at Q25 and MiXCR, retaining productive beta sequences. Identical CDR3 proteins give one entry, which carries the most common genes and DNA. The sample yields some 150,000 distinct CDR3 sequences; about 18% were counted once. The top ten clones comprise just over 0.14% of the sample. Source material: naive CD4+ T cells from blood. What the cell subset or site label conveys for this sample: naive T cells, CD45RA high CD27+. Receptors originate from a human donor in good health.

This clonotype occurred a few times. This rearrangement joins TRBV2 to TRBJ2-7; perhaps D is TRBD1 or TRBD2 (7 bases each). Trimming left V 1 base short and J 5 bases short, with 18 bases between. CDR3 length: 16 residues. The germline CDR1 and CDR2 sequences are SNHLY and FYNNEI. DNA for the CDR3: TGTGCCAGCAGTGAAGGGGAGGGCAGGGGGACCGACGAGCAGTACTTC. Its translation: CASSEGEGRGTDEQYF.

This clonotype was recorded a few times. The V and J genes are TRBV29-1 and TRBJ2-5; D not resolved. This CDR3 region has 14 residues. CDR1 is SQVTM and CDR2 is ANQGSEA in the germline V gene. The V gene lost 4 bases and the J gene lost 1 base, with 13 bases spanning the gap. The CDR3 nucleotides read TGCAGCGTTGGAAGGGTGGGCAGCCAAGAGACCCAGTACTTC. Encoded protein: CSVGRVGSQETQYF.

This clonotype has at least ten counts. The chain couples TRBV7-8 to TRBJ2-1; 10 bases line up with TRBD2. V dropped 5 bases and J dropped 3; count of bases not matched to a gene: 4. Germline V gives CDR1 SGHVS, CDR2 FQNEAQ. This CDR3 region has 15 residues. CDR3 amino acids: CASSPRLAGYNEQFF. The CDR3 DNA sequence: TGTGCCAGCAGCCCCCGACTAGCGGGCTACAATGAGCAGTTCTTC.

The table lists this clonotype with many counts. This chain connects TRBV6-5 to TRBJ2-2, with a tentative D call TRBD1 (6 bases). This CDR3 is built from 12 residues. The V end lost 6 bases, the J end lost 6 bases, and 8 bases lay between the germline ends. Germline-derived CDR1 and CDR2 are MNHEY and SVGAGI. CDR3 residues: CASSRGPGELFF. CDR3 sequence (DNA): TGTGCCAGCAGCAGGGGCCCCGGGGAGCTGTTTTTT.

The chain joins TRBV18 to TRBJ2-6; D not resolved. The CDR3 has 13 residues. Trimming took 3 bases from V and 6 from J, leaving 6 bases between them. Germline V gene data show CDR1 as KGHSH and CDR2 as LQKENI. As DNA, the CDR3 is TGTGCCAGCTCACCGGACGTGGCCAACGTCCTGACTTTC. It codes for CASSPDVANVLTF. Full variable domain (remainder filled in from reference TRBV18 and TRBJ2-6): NAGVMQNPRHLVRRRGQEARLRCSPMKGHSHVYWYRQLPEEGLKFMVYLQKENIIDESGMPKERFSAEFPKEGPSILRIQQVVRGDSAAYFCASSPDVANVLTFGAGSRLTVL.

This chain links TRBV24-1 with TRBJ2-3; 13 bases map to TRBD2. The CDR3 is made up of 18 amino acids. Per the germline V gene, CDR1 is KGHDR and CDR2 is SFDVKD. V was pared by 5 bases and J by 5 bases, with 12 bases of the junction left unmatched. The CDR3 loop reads CATSARTSGSTTRDTQYF. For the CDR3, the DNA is TGTGCCACCAGTGCCCGGACTAGCGGGAGTACCACGCGAGATACGCAGTATTTT.

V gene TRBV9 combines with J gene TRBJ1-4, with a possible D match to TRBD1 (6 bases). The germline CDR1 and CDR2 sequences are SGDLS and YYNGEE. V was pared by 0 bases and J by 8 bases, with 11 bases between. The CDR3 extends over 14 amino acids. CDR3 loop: CASSVDSGAEKLFF. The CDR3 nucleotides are TGTGCCAGCAGCGTAGATTCAGGGGCGGAAAAACTGTTTTTT.

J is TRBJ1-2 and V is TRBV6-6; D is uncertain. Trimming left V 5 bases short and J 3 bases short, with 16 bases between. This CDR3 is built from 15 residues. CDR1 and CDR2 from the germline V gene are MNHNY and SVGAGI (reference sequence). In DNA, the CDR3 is TGTGCCAGCAGTCCTGCCTCGGACGGATACTATGGCTACACCTTC. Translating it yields CASSPASDGYYGYTF.

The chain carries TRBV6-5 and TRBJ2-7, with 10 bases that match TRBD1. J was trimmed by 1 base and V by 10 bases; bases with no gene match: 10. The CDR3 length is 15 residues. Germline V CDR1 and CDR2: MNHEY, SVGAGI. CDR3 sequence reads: CATGFRDRGSYEQYF. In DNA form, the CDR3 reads TGTGCCACCGGCTTTCGGGACAGGGGTTCCTACGAGCAGTACTTC.

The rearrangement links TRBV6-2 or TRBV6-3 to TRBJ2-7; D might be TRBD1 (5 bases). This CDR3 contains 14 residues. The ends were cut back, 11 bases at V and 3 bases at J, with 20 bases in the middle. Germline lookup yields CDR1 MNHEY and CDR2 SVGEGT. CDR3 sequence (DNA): TGTGCCTCAGAGAAATCAGGGTCTAACTACGAGCAGTACTTC. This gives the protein CASEKSGSNYEQYF.

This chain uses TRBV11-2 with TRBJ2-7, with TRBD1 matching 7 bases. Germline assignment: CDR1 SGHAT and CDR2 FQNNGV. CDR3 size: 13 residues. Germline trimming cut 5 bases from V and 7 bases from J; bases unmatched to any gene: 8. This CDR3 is CASSRDRAGEQYF. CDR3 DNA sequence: TGTGCCAGCAGCCGCGACAGGGCGGGTGAGCAGTACTTC.

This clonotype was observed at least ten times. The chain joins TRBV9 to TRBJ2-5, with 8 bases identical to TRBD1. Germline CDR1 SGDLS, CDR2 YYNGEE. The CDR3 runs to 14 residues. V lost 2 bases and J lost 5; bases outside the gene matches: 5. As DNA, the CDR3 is TGTGCCAGCAGCGTCTGGACAGGGCCGGAGACCCAGTACTTC. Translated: CASSVWTGPETQYF.

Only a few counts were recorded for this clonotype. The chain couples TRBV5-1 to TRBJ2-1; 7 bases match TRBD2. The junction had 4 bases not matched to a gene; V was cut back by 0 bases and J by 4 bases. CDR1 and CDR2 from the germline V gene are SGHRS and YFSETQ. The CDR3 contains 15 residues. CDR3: CASSLEAGEYNEQFF. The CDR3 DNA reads TGCGCCAGCAGCTTGGAGGCGGGAGAATACAATGAGCAGTTCTTC.

CDR3 protein: CASSNGPVAYF. CDR3 sequence (DNA): TGTGCCAGCAGCAACGGGCCTGTGGCGTATTTT. V and J are TRBV11-1 and TRBJ2-3, with D unresolved. Per the germline V gene, CDR1 is SGHAT and CDR2 is FQDESV (reference sequence). Trimming left V 5 bases short and J 14 bases short, with 14 bases between. The CDR3 runs to 11 residues.

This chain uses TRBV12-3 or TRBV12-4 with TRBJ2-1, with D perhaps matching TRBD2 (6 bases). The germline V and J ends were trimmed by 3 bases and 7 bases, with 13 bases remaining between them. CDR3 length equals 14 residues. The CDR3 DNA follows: TGTGCCAGCAGTTTTGGCGGGACGAGGAATGAGCAGTTCTTC. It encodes CASSFGGTRNEQFF.

CDR3 in DNA: TGCAGCGTTGAAGTGCCCGGGGGCTCCTACGAGCAGTACTTC. It is translated as CSVEVPGGSYEQYF. The V call is TRBV29-1, the J call TRBJ2-7; perhaps TRBD2 as D (6 bases). Germline V gene sequence: CDR1 SQVTM, CDR2 ANQGSEA. CDR3 length equals 14 residues. The V gene lost 1 base and the J gene lost 0 bases, with 10 bases spanning the gap.

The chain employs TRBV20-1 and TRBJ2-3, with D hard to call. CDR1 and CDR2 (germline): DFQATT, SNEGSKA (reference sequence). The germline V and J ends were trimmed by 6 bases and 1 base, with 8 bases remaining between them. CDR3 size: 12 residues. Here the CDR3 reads CSAPLRTDTQYF. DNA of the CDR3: TGCAGTGCGCCACTTCGCACAGATACGCAGTATTTT.

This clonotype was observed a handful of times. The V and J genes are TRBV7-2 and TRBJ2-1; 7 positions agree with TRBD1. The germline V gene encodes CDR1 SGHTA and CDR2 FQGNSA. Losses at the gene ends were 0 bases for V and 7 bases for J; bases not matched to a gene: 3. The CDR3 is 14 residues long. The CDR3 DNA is TGTGCCAGCAGCTTAGCGGGACAGAAAAATGAGCAGTTCTTC. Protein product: CASSLAGQKNEQFF.

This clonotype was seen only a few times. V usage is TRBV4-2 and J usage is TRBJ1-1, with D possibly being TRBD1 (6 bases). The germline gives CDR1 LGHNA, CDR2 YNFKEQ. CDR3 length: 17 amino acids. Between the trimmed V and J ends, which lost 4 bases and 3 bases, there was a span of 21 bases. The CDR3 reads CASSPPKTGKSYTEAFF. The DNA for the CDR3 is TGTGCCAGCAGCCCCCCGAAAACAGGGAAGTCGTACACTGAAGCTTTCTTT.

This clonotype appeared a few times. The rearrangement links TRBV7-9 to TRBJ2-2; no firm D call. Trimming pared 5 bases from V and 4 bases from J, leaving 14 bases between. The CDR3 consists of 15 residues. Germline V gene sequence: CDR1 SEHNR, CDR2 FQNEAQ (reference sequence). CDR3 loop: CASSTPLVGTGELFF. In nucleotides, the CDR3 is TGTGCCAGCAGCACCCCTTTAGTGGGCACCGGGGAGCTGTTTTTT.

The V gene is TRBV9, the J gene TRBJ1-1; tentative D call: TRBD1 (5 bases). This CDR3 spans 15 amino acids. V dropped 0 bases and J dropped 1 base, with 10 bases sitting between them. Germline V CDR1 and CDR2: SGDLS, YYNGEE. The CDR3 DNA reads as TGTGCCAGCAGCGTAGATGTCAGGGCGAACACTGAAGCTTTCTTT. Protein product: CASSVDVRANTEAFF.

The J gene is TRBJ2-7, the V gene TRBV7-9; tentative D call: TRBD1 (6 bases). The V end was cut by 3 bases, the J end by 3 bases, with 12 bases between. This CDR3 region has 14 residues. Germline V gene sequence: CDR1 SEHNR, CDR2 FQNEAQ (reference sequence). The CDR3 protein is CASSFGQNSYEQYF. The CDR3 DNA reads TGTGCCAGCAGCTTCGGACAGAACAGCTACGAGCAGTACTTC.

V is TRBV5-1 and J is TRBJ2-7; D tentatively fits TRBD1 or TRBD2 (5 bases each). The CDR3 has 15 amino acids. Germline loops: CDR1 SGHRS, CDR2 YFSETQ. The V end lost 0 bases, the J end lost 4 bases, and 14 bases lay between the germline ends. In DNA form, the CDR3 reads TGCGCCAGCAGCTTGGTCGGGACCATTGGGTACGAGCAGTACTTC. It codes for CASSLVGTIGYEQYF. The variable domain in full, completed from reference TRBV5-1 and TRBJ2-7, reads KAGVTQTPRYLIKTRGQQVTLSCSPISGHRSVSWYQQTPGQGLQFLFEYFSETQRNKGNFPGRFSGRQFSNSRSEMNVSTLELGDSALYLCASSLVGTIGYEQYFGPGTRLTVT.

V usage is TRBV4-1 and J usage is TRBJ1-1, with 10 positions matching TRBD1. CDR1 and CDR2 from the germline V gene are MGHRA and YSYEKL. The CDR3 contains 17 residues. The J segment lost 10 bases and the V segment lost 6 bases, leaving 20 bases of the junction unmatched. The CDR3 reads CASREHDGGQGSFGAFF. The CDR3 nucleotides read TGCGCCAGCAGGGAACATGATGGGGGACAGGGGAGTTTTGGAGCTTTCTTT.

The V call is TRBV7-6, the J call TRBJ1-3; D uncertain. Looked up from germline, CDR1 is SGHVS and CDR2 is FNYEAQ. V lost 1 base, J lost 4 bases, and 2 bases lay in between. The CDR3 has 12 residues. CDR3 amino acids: CASSLDGNTIYF. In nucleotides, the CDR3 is TGTGCCAGCAGCTTAGACGGAAACACCATATATTTT. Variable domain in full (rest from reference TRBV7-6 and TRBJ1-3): GAGVSQSPRYKVTKRGQDVALRCDPISGHVSLYWYRQALGQGPEFLTYFNYEAQQDKSGLPNDRFSAERPEGSISTLTIQRTEQRDSAMYRCASSLDGNTIYFGEGSWLTVV.

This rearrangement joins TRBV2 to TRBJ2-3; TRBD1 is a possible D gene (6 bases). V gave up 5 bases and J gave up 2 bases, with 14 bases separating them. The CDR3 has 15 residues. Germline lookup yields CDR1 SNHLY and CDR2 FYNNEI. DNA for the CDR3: TGTGCCAGCAGTCGCACGGGACAAAACACAGATACGCAGTATTTT. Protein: CASSRTGQNTDTQYF.

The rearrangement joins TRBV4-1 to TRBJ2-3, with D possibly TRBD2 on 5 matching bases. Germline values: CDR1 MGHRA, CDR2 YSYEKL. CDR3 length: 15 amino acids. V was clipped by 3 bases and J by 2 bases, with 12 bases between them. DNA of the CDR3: TGCGCCAGCAGCCAGGAGGTCGAACACACAGATACGCAGTATTTT. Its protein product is CASSQEVEHTDTQYF.

The CDR3 here is CASSLAGRASGRRSYNEQFF. The CDR3 region has the DNA TGTGCCAGCAGCTTAGCTGGTCGGGCTAGCGGGAGGAGGTCCTACAATGAGCAGTTCTTC. The chain couples TRBV7-2 to TRBJ2-1; 11 nucleotides line up with TRBD2. With V trimmed by 0 bases and J by 1 base, 11 bases remained unmatched. The length of the CDR3 is 20 residues. Germline CDR1 is SGHTA and CDR2 is FQGNSA.

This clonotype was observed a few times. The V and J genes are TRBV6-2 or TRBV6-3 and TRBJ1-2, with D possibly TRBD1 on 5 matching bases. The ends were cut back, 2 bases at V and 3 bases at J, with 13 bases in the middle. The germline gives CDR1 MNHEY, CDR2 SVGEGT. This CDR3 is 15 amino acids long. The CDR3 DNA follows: TGTGCCAGCAGTTACGGGGCAGGCATGTACTATGGCTACACCTTC. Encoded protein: CASSYGAGMYYGYTF.

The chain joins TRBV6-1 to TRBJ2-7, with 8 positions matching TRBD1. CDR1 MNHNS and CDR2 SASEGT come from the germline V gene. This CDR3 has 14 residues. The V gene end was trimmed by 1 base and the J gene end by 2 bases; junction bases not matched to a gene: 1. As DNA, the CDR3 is TGTGCCAGCAGTGAAGGGACAGGGACCTACGAGCAGTACTTC. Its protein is CASSEGTGTYEQYF.

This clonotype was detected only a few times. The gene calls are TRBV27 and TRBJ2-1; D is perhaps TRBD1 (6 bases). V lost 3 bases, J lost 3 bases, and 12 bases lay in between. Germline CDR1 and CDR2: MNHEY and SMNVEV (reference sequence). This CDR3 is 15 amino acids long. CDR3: CASSFKGDLYNEQFF. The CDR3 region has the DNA TGTGCCAGCAGTTTTAAGGGGGACCTCTACAATGAGCAGTTCTTC.